Each of the 22 T cell receptor beta chains below was sequenced from the same sample in a study of shared clonotypes between healthy human individuals. Produced via immunoSEQ multiplex PCR; TCRdb's table is partial and in-frame only. Of about 100,000 clones listed, approximately 70% are singletons. Sequencing was performed on memory CD8+ T cells sorted from blood. Subset of the sample: CD45RO+ cells pooled with CCR7-negative TemRA cells. These TCRs come from a woman in her twenties or thirties in good health.

The V call is TRBV5-6, the J call TRBJ1-1, with D tentatively TRBD1 (6 bases). The V and J ends lost 3 bases and 4 bases respectively, with 16 bases between them. Germline V gene sequence: CDR1 SGHDT, CDR2 YYEEEE. CDR3 length: 15 residues. The CDR3 DNA sequence: TGTGCCAGCAGCTCAACAGGGAGAGTGGGCACTGAAGCTTTCTTT. Amino acids: CASSSTGRVGTEAFF.

The gene calls are TRBV28 and TRBJ2-7, with 7 bases lining up with TRBD2. The CDR3 consists of 15 residues. With V trimmed by 5 bases and J by 3 bases, 10 bases remained unmatched. Germline V gene sequence: CDR1 MDHEN, CDR2 SYDVKM. CDR3 coding DNA: TGTGCCAGCAGTATCCTCCTAGCGGCCCACTACGAGCAGTACTTC. As protein: CASSILLAAHYEQYF.

The chain has TRBV5-6 and TRBJ2-7; 14 bases fit TRBD2. The CDR3 spans 18 residues. Trimming removed 2 bases from V and 7 bases from J; junction bases left unmatched: 14. Germline V lookup: CDR1 SGHDT, CDR2 YYEEEE. The CDR3 DNA reads as TGTGCCAGCAGCTTTAAGCCGGGACTAGCGGGAGTTACTCGGGAGCAGTACTTC. Its translation: CASSFKPGLAGVTREQYF.

This chain connects TRBV5-1 to TRBJ2-2; D is unclear. This CDR3 is 14 amino acids long. Looked up from germline, CDR1 is SGHRS and CDR2 is YFSETQ. Deletions cut 7 bases from V and 0 bases from J, with 10 bases between. The CDR3 nucleotides read TGCGCCAGCTCCAGCGCGTCGAACACCGGGGAGCTGTTTTTT. Amino acid sequence: CASSSASNTGELFF.

The chain is built from TRBV16 and TRBJ1-2; tentatively, D is TRBD1 (6 bases). Trimming removed 4 bases from V and 4 bases from J, with 13 bases in between. Germline V CDR1 and CDR2: KGHSY, FQNENV. The CDR3 runs to 14 residues. The chain's CDR3 is CASSPQGFVYGYTF. CDR3 nucleotide sequence: TGTGCCAGCAGCCCACAGGGTTTTGTCTATGGCTACACCTTC.

J is TRBJ2-1 and V is TRBV25-1; D not certain. Germline V gene sequence: CDR1 MGHDK, CDR2 SYGVNS. This CDR3 has 16 residues. V lost 1 base to trimming and J lost 5 bases, with 15 bases between them. The CDR3 coding sequence is TGTGCCAGCAGTGAATCGGGCCGATTAGGCCACAATGAGCAGTTCTTC. This encodes CASSESGRLGHNEQFF.

This clone showed up many times. The chain recombines TRBV4-1 with TRBJ1-5; TRBD1 matches 11 bases. V was clipped by 1 base and J by 3 bases; unmatched bases: 8. This CDR3 has 18 amino acids. The V gene's germline CDR1 is MGHRA and CDR2 YSYEKL. The CDR3 region has the DNA TGCGCCAGCAGCCAAGCCGGGACAGGGGGATGGGACAATCAGCCCCAGCATTTT. It specifies CASSQAGTGGWDNQPQHF.

This clone was counted a single time. The chain is built from TRBV27 and TRBJ1-2; D is uncertain. The germline CDR1 and CDR2 sequences are MNHEY and SMNVEV (reference sequence). This CDR3 comprises 15 residues. With 2 bases removed from V and 8 bases from J, the gap between germline ends came to 18 bases. In DNA form, the CDR3 reads TGTGCCAGCAGTTTACCTTCGGGCCTCAGTCCGGGCTACACCTTC. This sequence encodes CASSLPSGLSPGYTF.

This chain connects TRBV2 to TRBJ2-7; D is unclear. Germline CDR1 is SNHLY and CDR2 is FYNNEI. The ends were cut back, 2 bases at V and 1 base at J, with 12 bases in the middle. The CDR3 has 15 residues. The DNA for the CDR3 is TGTGCCAGCAGTGAAAGCGATCATGAGTCCTACGAGCAGTACTTC. This codes for CASSESDHESYEQYF.

On this clone itself: Within the sample, other DNA sequences also encode this same CDR3. The chain couples TRBV5-6 to TRBJ2-7, with D tentatively TRBD1 (5 bases). V was shortened by 3 bases and J by 0 bases, with 10 bases between the two germline ends. The germline gives CDR1 SGHDT, CDR2 YYEEEE. This CDR3 has 14 residues. CDR3 nucleotide sequence: TGTGCCAGCAGCTGGGGTCAGGGCTCCTACGAGCAGTACTTC. Its protein is CASSWGQGSYEQYF.

V usage is TRBV9 and J usage is TRBJ1-2; D call uncertain. This CDR3 spans 16 amino acids. Per germline, CDR1 SGDLS and CDR2 YYNGEE. V was shortened by 4 bases and J by 6 bases, with 22 bases between the two germline ends. Here the CDR3 DNA reads TGTGCCAGCAGCTCCGAACAGAATTCTTTCACGGATGGCTACACCTTC. Amino acid sequence: CASSSEQNSFTDGYTF.

The V gene is TRBV27, the J gene TRBJ1-5, with D perhaps matching TRBD1 (6 bases). This CDR3 spans 13 amino acids. Germline values: CDR1 MNHEY, CDR2 SMNVEV (reference sequence). Trimming took off 3 bases at V and 7 bases at J, with 10 bases between the two ends. CDR3 coding DNA: TGTGCCAGCAGTTTCACAGGGAAACAGCCCCAGCATTTT. It translates to CASSFTGKQPQHF.

V is TRBV20-1 and J is TRBJ1-5; D remains unclear. Trimming shortened V by 4 bases and J by 5 bases, and 6 bases separated the two germline ends. The CDR3 is made up of 11 amino acids. Germline CDR1 and CDR2: DFQATT and SNEGSKA (reference sequence). This chain's CDR3 is CSAMFDQPQHF. The CDR3 DNA reads as TGCAGTGCTATGTTCGATCAGCCCCAGCATTTT.

The J gene is TRBJ1-3, the V gene TRBV28; possibly TRBD1 for D (5 bases). Germline CDR1 MDHEN, CDR2 SYDVKM. The V and J ends lost 7 bases and 4 bases respectively, with 8 bases between them. CDR3 size: 12 residues. The DNA for the CDR3 is TGTGCCAGCATGGGGGTAGGAAACACCATATATTTT. Amino acid sequence: CASMGVGNTIYF.

V usage is TRBV15 and J usage is TRBJ1-2, with TRBD1 matching 7 bases. V lost 5 bases, J lost 3 bases, and 9 bases stayed unmatched. This CDR3 is 15 amino acids long. Germline CDR1 and CDR2: LNHNV and YYDKDF (reference sequence). This CDR3 reads CATSLRQGGDYGYTF. Written as DNA, the CDR3 is TGTGCCACCAGCCTCCGCCAGGGGGGCGACTATGGCTACACCTTC.

V gene TRBV2 combines with J gene TRBJ2-7; TRBD2 matches 11 bases. V was pared by 2 bases and J by 1 base, with 10 bases of the junction left unmatched. The V gene's germline CDR1 is SNHLY and CDR2 FYNNEI. The CDR3 totals 18 residues. The CDR3 reads CASSEPKGGLAGSYEQYF. The CDR3 coding sequence is TGTGCCAGCAGTGAACCGAAAGGCGGACTAGCGGGTTCCTACGAGCAGTACTTC.

A few counts support this clone. The chain is built from TRBV11-3 and TRBJ2-1; weak D call: TRBD1 (6 bases). Trimming removed 1 base at V and 7 bases at J, with 17 bases between. The CDR3 length is 16 residues. CDR1 and CDR2 (germline): SGHNT, YENEEA. The CDR3 nucleotides are TGTGCCAGCAGCTTAGGTCCAGGGGTAATTTGGAATGAGCAGTTCTTC. It yields the protein CASSLGPGVIWNEQFF.

The rearrangement links TRBV11-3 to TRBJ2-7, with TRBD2 identical over 13 bases. The CDR3 has 16 residues. The V gene's germline CDR1 is SGHNT and CDR2 YENEEA. Losses at the gene ends were 5 bases for V and 6 bases for J; bases not matched to a gene: 10. CDR3 loop: CASSDRGTSGTGEQYF. DNA of the CDR3: TGTGCCAGCAGCGACCGAGGGACTAGCGGGACTGGCGAGCAGTACTTC. Full variable domain (missing parts from reference TRBV11-3 and TRBJ2-7): EAGVVQSPRYKIIEKKQPVAFWCNPISGHNTLYWYLQNLGQGPELLIRYENEEAVDDSQLPKDRFSAERLKGVDSTLKIQPAELGDSAVYLCASSDRGTSGTGEQYFGPGTRLTVT.

The V call is TRBV21-1, the J call TRBJ2-7; the DNA was not used to check the table's D call, TRBD2. TRBV21-1 is given as a pseudogene. The CDR3 loop spans 14 amino acids. The CDR3 region is CASSKARGTYEQYF. DNA of the CDR3: TGTGCCAGCAGCAAAGCACGGGGGACCTACGAGCAGTACTTC.

The chain couples TRBV5-6 to TRBJ2-3; D possibly corresponds to TRBD1 (6 bases). Trimming stripped 3 bases from V and 6 bases from J, with 14 bases between. The CDR3 is made up of 14 amino acids. Germline lookup yields CDR1 SGHDT and CDR2 YYEEEE. For the CDR3, the DNA is TGTGCCAGCAGCTCAGGACAGCCCTTTGATACGCAGTATTTT. It codes for CASSSGQPFDTQYF.

The chain joins TRBV28 to TRBJ1-1, with D perhaps matching TRBD1 (5 bases). V dropped 1 base and J dropped 4 bases, with 7 bases sitting between them. The germline V gene encodes CDR1 MDHEN and CDR2 SYDVKM. The CDR3 length is 13 residues. CDR3 residues: CASSLSGGTEAFF. The CDR3 nucleotides are TGTGCCAGCAGTTTATCGGGGGGCACTGAAGCTTTCTTT.

The chain joins TRBV11-2 to TRBJ1-2, with 10 bases fitting TRBD1. The CDR3 runs to 16 residues. CDR1 and CDR2 from the germline V gene are SGHAT and FQNNGV. V shed 5 bases and J 7 bases; nucleotides not matched to a gene: 13. The CDR3 nucleotides read TGTGCCAGCAGCCCTTCGATCCCGGGACAGGGGCTTGGCTACACCTTC. It encodes CASSPSIPGQGLGYTF.